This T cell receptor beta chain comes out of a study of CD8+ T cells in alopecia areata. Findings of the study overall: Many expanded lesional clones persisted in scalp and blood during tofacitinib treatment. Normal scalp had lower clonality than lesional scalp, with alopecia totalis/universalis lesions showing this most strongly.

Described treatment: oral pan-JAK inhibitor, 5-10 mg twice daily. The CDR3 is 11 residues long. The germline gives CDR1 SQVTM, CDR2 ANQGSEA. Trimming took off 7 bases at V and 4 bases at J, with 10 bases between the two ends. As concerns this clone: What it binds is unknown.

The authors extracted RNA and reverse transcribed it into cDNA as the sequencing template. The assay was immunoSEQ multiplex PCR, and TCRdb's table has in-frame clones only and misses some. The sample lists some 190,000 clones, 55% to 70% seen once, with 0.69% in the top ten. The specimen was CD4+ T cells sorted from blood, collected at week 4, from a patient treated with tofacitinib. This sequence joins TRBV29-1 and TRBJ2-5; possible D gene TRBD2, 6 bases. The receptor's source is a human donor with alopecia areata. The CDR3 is CSGRAGETQYF. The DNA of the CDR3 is TGCAGCGGGAGGGCTGGAGAGACCCAGTACTTC.